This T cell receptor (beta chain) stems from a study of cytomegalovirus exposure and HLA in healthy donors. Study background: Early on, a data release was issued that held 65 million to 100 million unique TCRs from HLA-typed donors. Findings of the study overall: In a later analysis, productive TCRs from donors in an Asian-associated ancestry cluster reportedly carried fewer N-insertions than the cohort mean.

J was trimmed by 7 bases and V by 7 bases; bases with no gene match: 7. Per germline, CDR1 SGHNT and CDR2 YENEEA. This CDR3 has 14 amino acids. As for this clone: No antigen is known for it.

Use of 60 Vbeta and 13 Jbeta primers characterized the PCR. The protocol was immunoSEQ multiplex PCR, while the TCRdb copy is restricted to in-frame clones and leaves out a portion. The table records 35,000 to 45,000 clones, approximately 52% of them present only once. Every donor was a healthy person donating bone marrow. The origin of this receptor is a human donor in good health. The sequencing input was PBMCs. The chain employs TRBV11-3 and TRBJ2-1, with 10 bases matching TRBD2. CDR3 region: CASKAGGPSNEQFF. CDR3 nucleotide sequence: TGTGCCAGCAAAGCGGGGGGGCCGTCGAATGAGCAGTTCTTC.